This note documents a single TCR beta chain sequence. The antigen is unknown. V lost 5 bases, J lost 7 bases, and 9 bases stayed unmatched. CDR1 and CDR2 from the germline V gene are SEHNR and FQNEAQ (reference sequence). The CDR3 covers 15 residues. The entry originates in a study of OX40 agonist ivuxolimab in advanced cancers. On the study more broadly: Treatment of patients was with ivuxolimab, an agonistic anti-OX40 (CD134) antibody. Study-wide findings and caveats: The study did not work out the antigen specificity of the expanded peripheral T cells.

TCRdb's copy holds only in-frame clones and misses some; the assay was immunoSEQ multiplex PCR. The sample consists of about 32,000 clones, approximately 80% of them appearing once. Autoimmune disease history or systemic immunosuppression led to patients being barred. Samples were taken at baseline and on day 1 of cycles 4 and 7. This sequence was found in an adult with an advanced solid tumor such as melanoma, head and neck, liver or kidney cancer. This sample comprised CD4+ or CD8+ T cells sorted from blood, obtained in a trial of the OX40 agonist ivuxolimab. The V and J genes are TRBV7-9 and TRBJ1-1; 11 bases agree with TRBD1. CDR3 sequence: CASSPGQGAWYEAFF. CDR3 bases: TGTGCCAGCAGCCCTGGACAGGGGGCTTGGTATGAAGCTTTCTTT.